The present T cell receptor (beta chain) was sequenced within a study of blood T cell repertoires in COVID-19. Study-level information: The cDNA or gDNA used as material had been derived from T cells, B-cell-depleted T cells, or PBMCs.

Researchers sorted participants into cohorts using their self-reported clinical history. All recovered Cohort 3 donors got two negative PCRs, got clearance, or saw symptom resolution. How the authors handled the data: It was from reference gene primer amplification that nucleated cell counts were estimated. Libraries were prepared by immunoSEQ multiplex PCR; TCRdb keeps only in-frame clonotypes and omits some of them. V and J calls and clone size come straight from that table; D and trimming were deduced from the DNA. The sample has around 300,000 clones, roughly 89% seen once. This CDR3 region has 14 residues. The V end was cut by 2 bases, the J end by 4 bases, with 11 bases between. Germline CDR1 is MNHEY and CDR2 is SVGAGI.

This TCR was recovered from a woman in her thirties or forties who had recovered from COVID-19. Sequenced: PBMCs or T cells enriched from blood (not recorded which). The chain is built from TRBV6-5 and TRBJ1-1; tentative D call: TRBD1 (6 bases). The CDR3 DNA reads as TGTGCCAGCAGTTACGACAGGAGGTCCACTGAAGCTTTCTTT. Its protein product is CASSYDRRSTEAFF.